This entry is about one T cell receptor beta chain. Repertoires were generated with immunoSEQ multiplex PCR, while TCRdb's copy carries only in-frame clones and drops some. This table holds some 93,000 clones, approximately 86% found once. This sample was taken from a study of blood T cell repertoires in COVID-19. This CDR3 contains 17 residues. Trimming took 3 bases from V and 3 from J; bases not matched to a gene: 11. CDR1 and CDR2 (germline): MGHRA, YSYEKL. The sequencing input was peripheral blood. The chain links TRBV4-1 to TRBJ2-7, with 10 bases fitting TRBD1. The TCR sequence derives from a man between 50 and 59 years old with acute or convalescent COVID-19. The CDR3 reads CASSQIGRRTGGYEQYF. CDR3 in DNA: TGCGCCAGCAGCCAGATCGGACGAAGGACAGGGGGCTACGAGCAGTACTTC.